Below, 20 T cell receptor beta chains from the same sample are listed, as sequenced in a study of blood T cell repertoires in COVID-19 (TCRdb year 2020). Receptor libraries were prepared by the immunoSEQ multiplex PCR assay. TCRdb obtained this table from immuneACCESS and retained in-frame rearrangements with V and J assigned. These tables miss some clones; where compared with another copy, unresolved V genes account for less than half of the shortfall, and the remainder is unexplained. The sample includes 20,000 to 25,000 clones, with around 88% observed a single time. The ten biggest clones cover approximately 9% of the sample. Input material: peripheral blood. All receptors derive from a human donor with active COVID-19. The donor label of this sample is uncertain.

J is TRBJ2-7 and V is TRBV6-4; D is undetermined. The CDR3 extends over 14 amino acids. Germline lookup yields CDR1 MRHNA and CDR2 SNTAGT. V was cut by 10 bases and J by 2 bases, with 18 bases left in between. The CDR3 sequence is CAIPIVAATYEQYF. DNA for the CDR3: TGTGCCATCCCCATAGTGGCGGCTACCTACGAGCAGTACTTC.

DNA of the CDR3: TGTGCCAGTAGTGGGCGGGAAGGAGAGACCCAGTACTTC. Protein product: CASSGREGETQYF. The chain joins TRBV19 to TRBJ2-5; tentative D call: TRBD2 (6 bases). The CDR3 is 13 residues long. Germline CDR1 LNHDA, CDR2 SQIVND (reference sequence). Deletions cut 5 bases from V and 4 bases from J, with 11 bases between.

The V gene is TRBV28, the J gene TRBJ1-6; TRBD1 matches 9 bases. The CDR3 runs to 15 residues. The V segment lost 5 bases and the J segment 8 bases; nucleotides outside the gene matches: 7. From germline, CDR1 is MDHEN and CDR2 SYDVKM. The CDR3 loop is CASSRQGDEYSPLHF. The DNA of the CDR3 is TGTGCCAGCAGTCGACAGGGGGATGAGTATTCACCCCTCCACTTT.

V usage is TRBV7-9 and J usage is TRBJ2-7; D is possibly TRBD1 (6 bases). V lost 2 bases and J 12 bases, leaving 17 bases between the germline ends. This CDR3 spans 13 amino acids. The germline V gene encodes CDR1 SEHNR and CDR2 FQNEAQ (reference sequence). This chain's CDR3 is CASSLKGVLGVYF. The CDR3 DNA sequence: TGTGCCAGCAGCTTAAAGGGGGTCCTAGGTGTGTACTTC.

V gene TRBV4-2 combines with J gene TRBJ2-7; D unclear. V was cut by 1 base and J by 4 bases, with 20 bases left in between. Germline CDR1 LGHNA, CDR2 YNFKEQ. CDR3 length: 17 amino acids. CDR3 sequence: CASSQGSIRRGLYEQYF. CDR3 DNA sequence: TGTGCCAGCAGCCAAGGTTCTATTAGGAGAGGTTTATACGAGCAGTACTTC.

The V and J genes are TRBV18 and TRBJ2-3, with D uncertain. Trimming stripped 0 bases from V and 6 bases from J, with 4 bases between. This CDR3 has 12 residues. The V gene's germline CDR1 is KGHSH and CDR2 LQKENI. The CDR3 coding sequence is TGTGCCAGCTCACCACCGGGCGATACGCAGTATTTT. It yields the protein CASSPPGDTQYF.

The DNA of the CDR3 is TGCAGCGTTGGAAGGGGGGGAAACTCCTACGAGCAGTACTTC. It translates to CSVGRGGNSYEQYF. The J gene is TRBJ2-7, the V gene TRBV29-1, with a tentative D call TRBD2 (7 bases). Trimming shortened V by 4 bases and J by 0 bases, and 13 bases separated the two germline ends. Per the germline V gene, CDR1 is SQVTM and CDR2 is ANQGSEA. This CDR3 is 14 amino acids long.

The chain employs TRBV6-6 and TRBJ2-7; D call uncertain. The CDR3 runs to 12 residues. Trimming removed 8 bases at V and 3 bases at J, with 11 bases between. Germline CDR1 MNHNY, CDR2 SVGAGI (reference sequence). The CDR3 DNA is TGTGCCAGCGGCGGAAGAGACTACGAGCAGTACTTC. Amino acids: CASGGRDYEQYF.

This CDR3 reads CSASATSGLTSTDTQYF. The CDR3 DNA follows: TGCAGTGCTAGTGCCACTAGCGGTCTAACTAGCACAGATACGCAGTATTTT. The J gene is TRBJ2-3, the V gene TRBV20-1, with 8 bases fitting TRBD2. J was trimmed by 0 bases and V by 3 bases; bases with no gene match: 11. This CDR3 is 17 amino acids long. From germline, CDR1 is DFQATT and CDR2 SNEGSKA (reference sequence).

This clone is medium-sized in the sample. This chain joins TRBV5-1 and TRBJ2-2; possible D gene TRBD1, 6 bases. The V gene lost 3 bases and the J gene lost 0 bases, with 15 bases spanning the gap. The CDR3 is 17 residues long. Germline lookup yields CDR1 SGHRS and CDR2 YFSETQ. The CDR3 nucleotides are TGCGCCAGCAGCTCGAGCTCGCGACAGGCGAACACCGGGGAGCTGTTTTTT. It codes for CASSSSSRQANTGELFF.

CDR3 protein: CASSLGTVSNQPQHF. The CDR3 nucleotides read TGTGCCAGCAGCCTCGGGACAGTTTCCAATCAGCCCCAGCATTTT. The chain has TRBV7-8 and TRBJ1-5; TRBD1 agrees at 7 bases. With 5 bases clipped from V and 3 bases from J, the junction kept 7 bases outside the gene matches. This CDR3 region has 15 residues. Germline V gives CDR1 SGHVS, CDR2 FQNEAQ.

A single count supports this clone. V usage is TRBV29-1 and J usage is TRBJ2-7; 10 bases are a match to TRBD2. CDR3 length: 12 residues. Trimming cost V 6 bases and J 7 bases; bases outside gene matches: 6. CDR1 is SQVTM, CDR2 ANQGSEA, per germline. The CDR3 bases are TGCAGCGTAGGGGGACTAGCGATTGAGCAGTACTTC. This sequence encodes CSVGGLAIEQYF.

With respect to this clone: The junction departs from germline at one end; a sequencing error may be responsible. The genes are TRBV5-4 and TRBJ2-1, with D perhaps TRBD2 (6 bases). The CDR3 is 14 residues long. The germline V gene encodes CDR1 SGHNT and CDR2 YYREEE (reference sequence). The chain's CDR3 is CASRMRDSSNEQFF. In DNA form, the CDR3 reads TGTGCCAGCAGGATGAGGGACTCCTCCAATGAGCAGTTCTTC.

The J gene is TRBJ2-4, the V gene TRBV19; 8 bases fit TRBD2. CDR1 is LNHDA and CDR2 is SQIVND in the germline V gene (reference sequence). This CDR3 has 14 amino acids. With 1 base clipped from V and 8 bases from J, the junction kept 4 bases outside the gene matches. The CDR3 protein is CASSIVAGRDIQYF. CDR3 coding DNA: TGTGCCAGTAGTATAGTGGCCGGGAGGGACATTCAGTACTTC.

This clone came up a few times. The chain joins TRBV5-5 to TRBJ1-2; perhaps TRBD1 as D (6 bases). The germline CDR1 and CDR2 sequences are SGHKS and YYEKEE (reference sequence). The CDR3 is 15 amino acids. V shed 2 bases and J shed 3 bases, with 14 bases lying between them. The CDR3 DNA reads TGTGCCAGCAGCTTTCCGACAGGCTTGGACTATGGCTACACCTTC. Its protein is CASSFPTGLDYGYTF.

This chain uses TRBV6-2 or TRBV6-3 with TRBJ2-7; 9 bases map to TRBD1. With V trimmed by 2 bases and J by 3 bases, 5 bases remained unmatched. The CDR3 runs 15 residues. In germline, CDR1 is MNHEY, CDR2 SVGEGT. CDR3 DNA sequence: TGTGCCAGCAGTTACCCCGGGACAGGGCTCTACGAGCAGTACTTC. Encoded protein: CASSYPGTGLYEQYF.

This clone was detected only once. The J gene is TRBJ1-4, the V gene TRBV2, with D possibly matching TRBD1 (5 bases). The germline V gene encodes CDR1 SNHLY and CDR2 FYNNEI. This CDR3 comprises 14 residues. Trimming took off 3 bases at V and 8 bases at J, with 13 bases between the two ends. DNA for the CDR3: TGTGCCAGCAGTGACCCCGGACACTCCGAAAAACTGTTTTTT. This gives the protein CASSDPGHSEKLFF.

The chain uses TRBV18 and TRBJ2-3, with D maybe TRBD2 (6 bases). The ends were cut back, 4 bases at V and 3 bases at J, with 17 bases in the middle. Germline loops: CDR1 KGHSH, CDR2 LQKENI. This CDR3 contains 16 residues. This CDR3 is CASSLARGGLTDTQYF. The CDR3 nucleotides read TGTGCCAGCTCACTGGCTAGGGGAGGACTTACAGATACGCAGTATTTT. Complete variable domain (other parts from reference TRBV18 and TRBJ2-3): NAGVMQNPRHLVRRRGQEARLRCSPMKGHSHVYWYRQLPEEGLKFMVYLQKENIIDESGMPKERFSAEFPKEGPSILRIQQVVRGDSAAYFCASSLARGGLTDTQYFGPGTRLTVL.

The CDR3 nucleotides read TGTGCCAGCAGCTCCACCGGACCCGACAGGGAGCAGTACTTC. Protein: CASSSTGPDREQYF. The rearrangement links TRBV11-3 to TRBJ2-7, with D perhaps TRBD1 (6 bases). Per the germline V gene, CDR1 is SGHNT and CDR2 is YENEEA. This CDR3 has 14 amino acids. V was cut by 4 bases and J by 7 bases, with 17 bases left in between.

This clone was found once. The CDR3 region is CASSSRVRETQYF. In DNA form, the CDR3 reads TGTGCCAGCAGTTCCCGGGTGAGGGAGACCCAGTACTTC. The rearrangement uses TRBV12-3 or TRBV12-4 and TRBJ2-5; D is uncertain. The CDR3 is made up of 13 amino acids. V lost 4 bases and J 5 bases, leaving 11 bases between the germline ends.